The following is a T cell receptor beta chain sequence with its context. Antigen unknown. Unique-molecular-identifier-tagged TCR beta cDNA libraries were used. TCRdb recomputed calls from the PCR reads with MiXCR, one row per CDR3 protein. This sample has roughly 800,000 distinct CDR3 sequences, with just over 45% found just once. This record comes from a study of post-analysis software for immune sequencing data. The CDR3 loop spans 16 amino acids. CDR1 and CDR2 from the germline V gene are MNHEY and SMNVEV (reference sequence). Broader study findings: About five TRBV segments were more frequent in patients than controls; TRBV5-6, TRBV5-1 and TRBV20-1 belonged to this group.

The genes are TRBV27 and TRBJ2-7; 14 bases map to TRBD2. The DNA end lines up better with TRBJ2-5; the J call may be wrong. The sequence was obtained from a girl between 5 and 17 years old with multiple sclerosis. The sequencing input was blood. CDR3 nucleotide sequence: TGTGCCAGCAGTTTACGGACTAGCGGGAGGTTGGAGACCCAGTACTTC. Translating gives CASSLRTSGRLETQYF.